The clone carrying this T cell receptor beta chain showed up just a few times. The antigen is undetermined. These data belong to a study of cytomegalovirus exposure and HLA in healthy donors. Across the whole study: For the approximately 420 genotyped donors, 81% fell within the Caucasian-associated ancestry cluster.

With V trimmed by 7 bases and J by 12 bases, 12 bases remained unmatched. CDR1 is MNHNS and CDR2 is SASEGT in the germline V gene. CDR3 length equals 14 residues. 13 Jbeta primers and 60 Vbeta primers were used for the PCR. Some clones are missing from TCRdb's copy, which holds only in-frame ones; the method was immunoSEQ multiplex PCR. The table records about 190,000 clones, more than 75% of them present only once. Study outcomes and limitations: Sequencing likely produced, as an artifact, a cluster of highly shared sequence variants. Later work showed greater clonal expansion in HLA-associated TCR beta chains than in equally common others. Across donors, most TCRs were seen rarely, yet some public ones were widespread.

The chain joins TRBV6-1 to TRBJ1-4; 9 bases line up with TRBD1. The sample consisted of PBMCs. This TCR was recovered from a young woman in good health and CMV-seronegative. The CDR3 spells CASNWEQGARELFF. The DNA for the CDR3 is TGTGCCAGCAATTGGGAACAGGGGGCGCGGGAACTGTTTTTT.